This T cell receptor beta chain is drawn from a study of blood T cell repertoires in COVID-19. Study overall: Both acute and convalescent COVID-19 samples were obtained from the United States, Italy and Spain.

Enrolment of Seattle patients took place during active infection, and they were followed longitudinally. V was trimmed by 0 bases and J by 4 bases, leaving 10 bases between them. CDR1 KGHSH and CDR2 LQKENI come from the germline V gene. The CDR3 contains 15 residues. The authors' processing: Reference gene primer amplification gave nucleated cell count estimates. Clones were sequenced by immunoSEQ multiplex PCR, and TCRdb holds only the in-frame ones, with some missing. The V and J calls and clone size were taken over from that table, and D and trimming were inferred from the DNA. This table has over 200,000 clones, 92% appearing once.

This chain connects TRBV18 to TRBJ1-3; no clear D. The sequence came from a man in his 60s with COVID-19, enrolled during active disease. The source material was peripheral blood. CDR3 residues: CASSPPSSPGNTIYF. CDR3 nucleotide sequence: TGTGCCAGCTCACCACCTAGTTCCCCCGGAAACACCATATATTTT.